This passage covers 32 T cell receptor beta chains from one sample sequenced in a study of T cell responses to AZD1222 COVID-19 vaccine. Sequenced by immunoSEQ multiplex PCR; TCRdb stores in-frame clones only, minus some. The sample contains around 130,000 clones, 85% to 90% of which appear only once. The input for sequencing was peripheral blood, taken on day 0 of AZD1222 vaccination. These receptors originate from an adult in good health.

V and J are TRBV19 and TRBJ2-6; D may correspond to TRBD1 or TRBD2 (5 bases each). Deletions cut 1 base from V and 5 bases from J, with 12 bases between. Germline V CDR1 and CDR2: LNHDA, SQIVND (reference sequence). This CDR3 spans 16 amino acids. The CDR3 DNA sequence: TGTGCCAGTAGTATAGCCGGGACCTTTCGGGCCAACGTCCTGACTTTC. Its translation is CASSIAGTFRANVLTF.

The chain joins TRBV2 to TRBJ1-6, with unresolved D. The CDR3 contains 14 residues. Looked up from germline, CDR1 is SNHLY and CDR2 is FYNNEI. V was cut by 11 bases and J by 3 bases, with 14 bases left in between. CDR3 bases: TGTGCCGGAAGAGCCCTTAGCTATAATTCACCCCTCCACTTT. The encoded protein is CAGRALSYNSPLHF.

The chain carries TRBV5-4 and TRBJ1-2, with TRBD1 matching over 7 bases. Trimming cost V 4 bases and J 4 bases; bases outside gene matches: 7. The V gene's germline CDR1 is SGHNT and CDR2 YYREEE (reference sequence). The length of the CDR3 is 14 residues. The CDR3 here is CASSKGQDLYGYTF. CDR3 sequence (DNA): TGTGCCAGCAGCAAAGGACAGGACCTCTATGGCTACACCTTC.

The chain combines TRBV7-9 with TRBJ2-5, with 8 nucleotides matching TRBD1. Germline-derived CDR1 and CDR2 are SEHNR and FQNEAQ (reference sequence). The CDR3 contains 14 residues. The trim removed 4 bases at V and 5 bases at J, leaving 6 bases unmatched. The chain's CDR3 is CASSSTTGGETQYF. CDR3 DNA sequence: TGTGCCAGCAGCTCTACAACAGGGGGGGAGACCCAGTACTTC.

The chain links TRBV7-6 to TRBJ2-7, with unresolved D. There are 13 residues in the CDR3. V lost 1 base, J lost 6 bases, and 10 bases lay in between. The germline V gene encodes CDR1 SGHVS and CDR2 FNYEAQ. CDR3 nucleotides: TGTGCCAGCAGCTTAGGGTTTTGGTCCGAGCAGTACTTC. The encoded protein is CASSLGFWSEQYF.

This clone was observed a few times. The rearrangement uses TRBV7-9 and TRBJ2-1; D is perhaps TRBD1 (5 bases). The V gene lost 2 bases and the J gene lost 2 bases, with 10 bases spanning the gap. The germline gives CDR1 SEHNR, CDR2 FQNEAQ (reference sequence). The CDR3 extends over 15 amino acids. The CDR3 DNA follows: TGTGCCAGCAGCTTAATAGCAGGGACCTACAATGAGCAGTTCTTC. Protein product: CASSLIAGTYNEQFF.

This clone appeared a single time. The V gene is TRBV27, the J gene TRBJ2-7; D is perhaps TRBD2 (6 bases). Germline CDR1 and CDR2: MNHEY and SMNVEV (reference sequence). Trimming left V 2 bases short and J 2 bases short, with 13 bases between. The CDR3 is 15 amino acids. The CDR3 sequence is CASSLIGSPTYEQYF. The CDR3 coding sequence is TGTGCCAGCAGTTTAATCGGGAGTCCAACCTACGAGCAGTACTTC.

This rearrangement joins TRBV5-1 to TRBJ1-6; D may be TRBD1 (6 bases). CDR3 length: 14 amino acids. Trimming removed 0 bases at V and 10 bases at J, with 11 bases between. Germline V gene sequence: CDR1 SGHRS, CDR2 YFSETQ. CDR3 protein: CASSLDGGLSPLHF. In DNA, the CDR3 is TGCGCCAGCAGCTTGGATGGGGGGCTCTCACCCCTCCACTTT.

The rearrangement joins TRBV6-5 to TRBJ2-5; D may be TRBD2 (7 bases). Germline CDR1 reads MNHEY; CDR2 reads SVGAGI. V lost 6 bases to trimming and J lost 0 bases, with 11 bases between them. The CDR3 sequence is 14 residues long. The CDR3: CASRGGTYQETQYF. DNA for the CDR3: TGTGCCAGCAGGGGGGGGACATACCAAGAGACCCAGTACTTC.

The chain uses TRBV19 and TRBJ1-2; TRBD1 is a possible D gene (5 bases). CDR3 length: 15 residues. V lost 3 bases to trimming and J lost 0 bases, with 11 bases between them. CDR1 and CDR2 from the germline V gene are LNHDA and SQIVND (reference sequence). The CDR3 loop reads CASSIYRSANYGYTF. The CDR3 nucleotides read TGTGCCAGTAGTATCTACAGGTCGGCTAACTATGGCTACACCTTC.

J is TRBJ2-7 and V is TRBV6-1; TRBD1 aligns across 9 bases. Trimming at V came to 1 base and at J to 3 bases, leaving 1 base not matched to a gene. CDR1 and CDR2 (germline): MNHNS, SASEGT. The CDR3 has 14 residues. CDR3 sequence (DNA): TGTGCCAGCAGTGAAGGGACAGGGGTCTACGAGCAGTACTTC. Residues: CASSEGTGVYEQYF.

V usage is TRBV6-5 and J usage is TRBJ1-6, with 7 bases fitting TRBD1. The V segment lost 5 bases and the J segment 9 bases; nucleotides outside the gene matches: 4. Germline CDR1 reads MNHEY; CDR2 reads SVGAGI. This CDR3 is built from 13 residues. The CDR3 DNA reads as TGTGCCAGCAGTCGGGACAGTGGTTCACCCCTCCACTTT. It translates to CASSRDSGSPLHF.

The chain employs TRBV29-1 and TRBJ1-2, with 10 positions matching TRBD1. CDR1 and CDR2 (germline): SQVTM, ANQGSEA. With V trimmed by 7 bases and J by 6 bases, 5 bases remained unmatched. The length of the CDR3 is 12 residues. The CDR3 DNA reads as TGCAGCGCGGGGACAGGGGAAGATGGCTACACCTTC. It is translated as CSAGTGEDGYTF.

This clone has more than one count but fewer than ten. CDR3 protein: CASSEIDLSYTF. CDR3 sequence (DNA): TGTGCCAGCAGTGAGATCGACTTAAGCTACACCTTC. The J gene is TRBJ1-2, the V gene TRBV2, with no clear D. V lost 3 bases, J lost 9 bases, and 11 bases lay in between. The length of the CDR3 is 12 residues. Germline CDR1 reads SNHLY; CDR2 reads FYNNEI.

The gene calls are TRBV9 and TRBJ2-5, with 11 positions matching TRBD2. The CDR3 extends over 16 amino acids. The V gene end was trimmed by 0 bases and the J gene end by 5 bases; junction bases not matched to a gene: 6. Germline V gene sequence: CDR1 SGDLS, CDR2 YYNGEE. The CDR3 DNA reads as TGTGCCAGCAGCGTAGAGGTAGCGGGGGGGCGGGAGACCCAGTACTTC. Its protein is CASSVEVAGGRETQYF.

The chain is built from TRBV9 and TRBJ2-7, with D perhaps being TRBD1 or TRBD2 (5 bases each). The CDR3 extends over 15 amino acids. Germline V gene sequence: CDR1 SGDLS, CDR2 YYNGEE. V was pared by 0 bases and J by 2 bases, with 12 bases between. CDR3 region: CASSVEGEGPYEQYF. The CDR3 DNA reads TGTGCCAGCAGCGTAGAGGGAGAGGGGCCCTACGAGCAGTACTTC. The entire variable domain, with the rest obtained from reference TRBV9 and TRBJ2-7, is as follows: DSGVTQTPKHLITATGQRVTLRCSPRSGDLSVYWYQQSLDQGLQFLIQYYNGEERAKGNILERFSAQQFPDLHSELNLSSLELGDSALYFCASSVEGEGPYEQYFGPGTRLTVT.

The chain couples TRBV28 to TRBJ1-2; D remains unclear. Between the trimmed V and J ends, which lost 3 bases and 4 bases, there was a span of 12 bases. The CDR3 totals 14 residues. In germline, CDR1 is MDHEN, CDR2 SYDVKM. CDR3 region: CASSLPDVSYGYTF. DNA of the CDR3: TGTGCCAGCAGTTTGCCCGACGTCTCCTATGGCTACACCTTC.

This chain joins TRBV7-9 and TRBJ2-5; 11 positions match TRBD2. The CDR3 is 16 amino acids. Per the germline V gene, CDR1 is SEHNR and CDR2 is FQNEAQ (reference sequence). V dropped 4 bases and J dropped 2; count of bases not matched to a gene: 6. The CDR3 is CASSSRTSGYQETQYF. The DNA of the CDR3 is TGTGCCAGCAGCTCTAGGACTAGCGGGTATCAAGAGACCCAGTACTTC.

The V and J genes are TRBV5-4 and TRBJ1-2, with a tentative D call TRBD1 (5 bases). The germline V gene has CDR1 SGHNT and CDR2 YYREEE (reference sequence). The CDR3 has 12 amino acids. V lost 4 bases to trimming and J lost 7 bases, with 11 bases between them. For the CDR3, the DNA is TGTGCCAGCAGCATCCCCGGGGCTGGCTACACCTTC. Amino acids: CASSIPGAGYTF. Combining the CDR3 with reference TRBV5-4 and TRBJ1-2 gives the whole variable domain ETGVTQSPTHLIKTRGQQVTLRCSSQSGHNTVSWYQQALGQGPQFIFQYYREEENGRGNFPPRFSGLQFPNYSSELNVNALELDDSALYLCASSIPGAGYTFGSGTRLTVV.

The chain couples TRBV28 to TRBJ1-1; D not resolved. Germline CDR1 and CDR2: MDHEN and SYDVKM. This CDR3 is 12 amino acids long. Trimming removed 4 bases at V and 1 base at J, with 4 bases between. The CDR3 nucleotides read TGTGCCAGCAGTTCCAGGAACACTGAAGCTTTCTTT. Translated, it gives CASSSRNTEAFF.

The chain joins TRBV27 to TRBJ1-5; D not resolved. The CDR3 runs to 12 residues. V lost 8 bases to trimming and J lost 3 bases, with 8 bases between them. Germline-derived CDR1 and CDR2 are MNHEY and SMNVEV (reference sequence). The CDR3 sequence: CASGRTNQPQHF. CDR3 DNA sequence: TGTGCCAGCGGCAGGACCAATCAGCCCCAGCATTTT.

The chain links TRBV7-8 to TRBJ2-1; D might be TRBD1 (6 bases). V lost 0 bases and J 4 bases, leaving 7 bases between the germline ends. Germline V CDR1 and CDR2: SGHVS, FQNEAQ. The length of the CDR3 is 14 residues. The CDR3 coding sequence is TGTGCCAGCAGCTTAGCCAGGGGATACAATGAGCAGTTCTTC. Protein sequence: CASSLARGYNEQFF.

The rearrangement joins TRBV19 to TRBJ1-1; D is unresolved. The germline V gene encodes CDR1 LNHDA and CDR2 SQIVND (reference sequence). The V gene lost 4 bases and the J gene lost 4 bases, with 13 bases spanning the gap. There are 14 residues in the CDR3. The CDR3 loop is CASSTIAIGTEAFF. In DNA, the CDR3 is TGTGCCAGTAGTACGATTGCAATCGGCACTGAAGCTTTCTTT. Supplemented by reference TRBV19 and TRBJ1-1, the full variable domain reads DGGITQSPKYLFRKEGQNVTLSCEQNLNHDAMYWYRQDPGQGLRLIYYSQIVNDFQKGDIAEGYSVSREKKESFPLTVTSAQKNPTAFYLCASSTIAIGTEAFFGQGTRLTVV.

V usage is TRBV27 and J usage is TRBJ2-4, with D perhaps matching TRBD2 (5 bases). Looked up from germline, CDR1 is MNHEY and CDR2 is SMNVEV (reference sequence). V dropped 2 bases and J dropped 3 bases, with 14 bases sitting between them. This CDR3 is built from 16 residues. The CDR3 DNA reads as TGTGCCAGCAGTTTAATAGGGAGTCAAGACAAAAACATTCAGTACTTC. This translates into CASSLIGSQDKNIQYF.

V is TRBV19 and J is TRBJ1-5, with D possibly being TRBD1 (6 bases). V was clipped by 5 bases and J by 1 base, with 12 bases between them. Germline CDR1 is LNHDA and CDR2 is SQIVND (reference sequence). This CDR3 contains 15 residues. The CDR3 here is CASSYGGLSNQPQHF. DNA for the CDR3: TGTGCCAGTAGTTACGGGGGGCTGAGCAATCAGCCCCAGCATTTT.

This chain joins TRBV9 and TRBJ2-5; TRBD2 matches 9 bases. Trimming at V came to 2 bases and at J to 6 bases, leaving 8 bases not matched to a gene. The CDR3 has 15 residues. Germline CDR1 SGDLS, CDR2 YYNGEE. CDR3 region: CASSVAGGPDKTQYF. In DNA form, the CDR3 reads TGTGCCAGCAGCGTGGCGGGAGGGCCTGATAAGACCCAGTACTTC.

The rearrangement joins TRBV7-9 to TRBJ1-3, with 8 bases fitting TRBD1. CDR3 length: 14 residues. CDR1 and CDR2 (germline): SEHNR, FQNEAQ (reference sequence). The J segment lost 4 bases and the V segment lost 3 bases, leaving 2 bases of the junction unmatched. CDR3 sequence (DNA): TGTGCCAGCAGCTTCGGACAGGGAGGAAACACCATATATTTT. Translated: CASSFGQGGNTIYF.

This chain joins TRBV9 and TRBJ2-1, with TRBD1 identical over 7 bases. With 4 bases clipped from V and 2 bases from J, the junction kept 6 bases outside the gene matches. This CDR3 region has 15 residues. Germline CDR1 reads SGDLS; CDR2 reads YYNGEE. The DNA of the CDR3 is TGTGCCAGCAGCATCGGGACAGAAGCCTACAATGAGCAGTTCTTC. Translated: CASSIGTEAYNEQFF.

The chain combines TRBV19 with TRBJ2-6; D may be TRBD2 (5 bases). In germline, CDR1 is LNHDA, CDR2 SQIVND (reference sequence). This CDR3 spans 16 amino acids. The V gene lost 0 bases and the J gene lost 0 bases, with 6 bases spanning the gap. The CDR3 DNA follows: TGTGCCAGTAGTATAGAAGAGGGCTCTGGGGCCAACGTCCTGACTTTC. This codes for CASSIEEGSGANVLTF.

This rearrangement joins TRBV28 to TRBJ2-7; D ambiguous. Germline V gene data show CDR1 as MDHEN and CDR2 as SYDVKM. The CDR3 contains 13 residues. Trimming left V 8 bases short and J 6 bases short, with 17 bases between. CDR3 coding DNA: TGTGCCAGCCTTTCAGTGGTAAAGCGCGAGCAGTACTTC. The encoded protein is CASLSVVKREQYF.

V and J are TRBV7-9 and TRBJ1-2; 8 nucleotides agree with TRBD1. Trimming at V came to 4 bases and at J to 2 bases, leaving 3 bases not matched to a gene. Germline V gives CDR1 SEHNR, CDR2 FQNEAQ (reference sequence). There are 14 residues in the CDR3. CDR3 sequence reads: CASSSGQENYGYTF. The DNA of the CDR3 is TGTGCCAGCAGCTCGGGACAGGAGAACTATGGCTACACCTTC.

This chain's CDR3 is CASSGGQGSSDTQYF. CDR3 DNA sequence: TGCGCCAGCAGTGGGGGACAGGGGTCCTCAGATACGCAGTATTTT. This rearrangement joins TRBV10-1 to TRBJ2-3, with 10 nucleotides matching TRBD1. CDR1 and CDR2 from the germline V gene are WNHNN and SYGVQD (reference sequence). This CDR3 has 15 amino acids. The V segment lost 4 bases and the J segment 4 bases; nucleotides outside the gene matches: 5.